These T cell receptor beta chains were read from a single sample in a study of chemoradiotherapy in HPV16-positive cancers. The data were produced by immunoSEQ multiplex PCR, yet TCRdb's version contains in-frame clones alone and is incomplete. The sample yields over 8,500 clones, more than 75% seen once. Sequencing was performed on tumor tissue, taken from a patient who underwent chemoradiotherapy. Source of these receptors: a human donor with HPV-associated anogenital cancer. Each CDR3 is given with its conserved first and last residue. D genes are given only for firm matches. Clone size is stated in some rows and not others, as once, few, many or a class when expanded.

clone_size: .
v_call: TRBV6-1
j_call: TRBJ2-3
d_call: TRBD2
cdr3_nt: TGTGCCAGCAGTGGACTAGCGGGAGCGGGCACAGATACGCAGTATTTT
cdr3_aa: CASSGLAGAGTDTQYF

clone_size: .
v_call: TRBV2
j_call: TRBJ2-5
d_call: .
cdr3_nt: TGTGCCAGCAGTCAAAAGGAGGGGGCAGGGCAGTACTTC
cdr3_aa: CASSQKEGAGQYF

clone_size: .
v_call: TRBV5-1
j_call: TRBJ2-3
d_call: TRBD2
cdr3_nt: TGCGCCAGCAGCCCTGGACGGGCTAGCGGGAGCACAGATACGCAGTATTTT
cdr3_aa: CASSPGRASGSTDTQYF

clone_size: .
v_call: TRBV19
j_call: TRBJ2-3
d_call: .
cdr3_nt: TGTGCCAGTAGTACAGGGGTGGGAGCAGATACGCAGTATTTT
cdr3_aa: CASSTGVGADTQYF

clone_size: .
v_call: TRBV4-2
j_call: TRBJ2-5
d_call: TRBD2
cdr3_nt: TGTGCCAGCAGCCGAATTCTAGCGGGGCAAGAGACCCAGTACTTC
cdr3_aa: CASSRILAGQETQYF

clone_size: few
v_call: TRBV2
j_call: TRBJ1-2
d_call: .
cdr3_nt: TGTGCCAGCAGTAGCGGGCGGGGCGCGTATGGCTACACCTTC
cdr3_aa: CASSSGRGAYGYTF

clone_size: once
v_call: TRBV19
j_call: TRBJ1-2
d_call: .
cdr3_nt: TGTGCCAGCAATTGGGACACCTCTAACTATGGCTACACCTTC
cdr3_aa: CASNWDTSNYGYTF

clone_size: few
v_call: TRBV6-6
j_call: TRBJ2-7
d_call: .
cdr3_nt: TGTGCCAGCGAGGGGGATTCGGGGGAGCAGTACTTC
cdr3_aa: CASEGDSGEQYF

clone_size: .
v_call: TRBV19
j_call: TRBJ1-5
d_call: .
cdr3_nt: TGTGCCAGTAGCCAAAGGCCCAATCAGCCCCAGCATTTT
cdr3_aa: CASSQRPNQPQHF

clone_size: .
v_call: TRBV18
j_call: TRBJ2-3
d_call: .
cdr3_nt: TGTGCCAGCTCACCATCTCTCCGGGGCACAGATACGCAGTATTTT
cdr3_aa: CASSPSLRGTDTQYF

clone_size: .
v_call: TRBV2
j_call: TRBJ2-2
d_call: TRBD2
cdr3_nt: TGTGCCAGCAGTGAAAATAGCGGGAGGGCCGGGGAGCTGTTTTTT
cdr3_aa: CASSENSGRAGELFF

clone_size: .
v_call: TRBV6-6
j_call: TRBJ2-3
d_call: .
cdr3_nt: TGTGCCAGCAGTTACCCGCAGGGTTCGCGCGCAGATACGCAGTATTTT
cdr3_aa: CASSYPQGSRADTQYF

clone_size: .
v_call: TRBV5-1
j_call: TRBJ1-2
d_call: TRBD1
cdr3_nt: TGCGCCAGCAGCAGGGGACAGGCCCTTAACTATGGCTACACCTTC
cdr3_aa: CASSRGQALNYGYTF

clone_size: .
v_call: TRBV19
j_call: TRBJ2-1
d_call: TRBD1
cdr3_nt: TGTGCCAGTAGTCCTCGCCGGACAGGGAGCTCCTACAATGAGCAGTTCTTC
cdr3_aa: CASSPRRTGSSYNEQFF

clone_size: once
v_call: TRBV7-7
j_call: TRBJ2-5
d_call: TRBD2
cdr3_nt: TGTGCTAGCAGCCTAAGGGATGGAAGGGAGGGGGAGACCCAGTACTTC
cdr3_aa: CASSLRDGREGETQYF

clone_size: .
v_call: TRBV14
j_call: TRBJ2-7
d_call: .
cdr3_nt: TGTGCCAGCAGCCGTCGAGTCGGTAGGGGGTACTCCTACGAGCAGTACTTC
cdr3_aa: CASSRRVGRGYSYEQYF

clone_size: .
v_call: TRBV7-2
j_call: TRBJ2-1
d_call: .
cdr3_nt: TGTGCCAGCAGCCTCCCGGGGGCGGGATACAATGAGCAGTTCTTC
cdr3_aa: CASSLPGAGYNEQFF

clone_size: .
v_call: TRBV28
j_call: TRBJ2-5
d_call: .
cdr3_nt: TGTGCCAGCAGTTTACGATTAGGGTTCGGTGAGACCCAGTACTTC
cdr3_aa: CASSLRLGFGETQYF

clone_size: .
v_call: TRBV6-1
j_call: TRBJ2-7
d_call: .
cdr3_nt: TGTGCCAGCAGCTCGGCTTCCTCCTACGAGCAGTACTTC
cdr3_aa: CASSSASSYEQYF

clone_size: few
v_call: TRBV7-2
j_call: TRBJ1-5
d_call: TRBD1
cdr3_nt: TGTGCCAGCAGTCGGGGAGGGAGCCAGGGGGCGAGTCAGCCCCAGCATTTT
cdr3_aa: CASSRGGSQGASQPQHF

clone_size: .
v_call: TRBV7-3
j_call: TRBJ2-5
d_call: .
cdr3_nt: TGTGCCAGCAGCCAAGGGCCCGGGGAGACCCAGTACTTC
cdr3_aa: CASSQGPGETQYF

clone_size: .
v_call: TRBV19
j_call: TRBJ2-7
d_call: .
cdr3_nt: TGTGCCAGTCGCGATCGCCGGAGCTCCTACGAGCAGTACTTC
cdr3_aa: CASRDRRSSYEQYF

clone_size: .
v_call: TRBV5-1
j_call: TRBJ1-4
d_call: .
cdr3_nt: TGCGCCAGCAGCTTGGGAGCAACTAATGAAAAACTGTTTTTT
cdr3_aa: CASSLGATNEKLFF

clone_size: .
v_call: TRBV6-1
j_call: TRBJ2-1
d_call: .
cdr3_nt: TGTGCCAGCAGTACAGGGTCCTACAATGAGCAGTTCTTC
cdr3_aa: CASSTGSYNEQFF

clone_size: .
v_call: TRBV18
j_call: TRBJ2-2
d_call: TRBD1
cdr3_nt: TGTGCCAGCTCACAGGACAGGGGCACCGGGGAGCTGTTTTTT
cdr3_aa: CASSQDRGTGELFF

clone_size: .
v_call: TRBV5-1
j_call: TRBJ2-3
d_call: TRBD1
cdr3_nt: TGCGCCAGCAGCTTGGCTACAGGGGGCGGCACAGATACGCAGTATTTT
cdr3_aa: CASSLATGGGTDTQYF

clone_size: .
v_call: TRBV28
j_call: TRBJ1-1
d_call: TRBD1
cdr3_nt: TGTGCCAGCAGTCTTACAGGGGGCGCCCCCCACACTGAAGCTTTCTTT
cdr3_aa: CASSLTGGAPHTEAFF

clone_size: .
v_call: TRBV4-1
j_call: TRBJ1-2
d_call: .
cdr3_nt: TGCGCCAGCAGCCAAGATCGGATTAACTATGGCTACACCTTC
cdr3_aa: CASSQDRINYGYTF

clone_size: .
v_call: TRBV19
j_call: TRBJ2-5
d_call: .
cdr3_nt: TGTGCCAGTAGCCCGGGTGGGACTGTACAAGAGACCCAGTACTTC
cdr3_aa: CASSPGGTVQETQYF

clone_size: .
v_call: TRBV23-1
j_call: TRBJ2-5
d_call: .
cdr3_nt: TGCGCCAGCAGTCACGGGCAGCTCCAAGAGACCCAGTACTTC
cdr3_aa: CASSHGQLQETQYF

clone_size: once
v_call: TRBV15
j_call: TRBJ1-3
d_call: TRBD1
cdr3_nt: TGTGCCACCACTCTGGACAGGGCTGGAAACACCATATATTTT
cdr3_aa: CATTLDRAGNTIYF

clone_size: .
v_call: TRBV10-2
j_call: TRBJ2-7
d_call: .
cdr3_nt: TGCGCCAGCAGTGAGTCAGAGGCCGAGCAGTACTTC
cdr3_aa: CASSESEAEQYF

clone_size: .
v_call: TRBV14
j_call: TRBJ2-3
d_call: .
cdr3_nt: TGTGCCAGCAGCCAAGTGAGGACACAGCCGCAGTATTTT
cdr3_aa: CASSQVRTQPQYF

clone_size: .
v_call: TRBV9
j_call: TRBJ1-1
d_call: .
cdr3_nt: TGTGCCAGCAGCGTAGACGCGGCAAACACTGAAGCTTTCTTT
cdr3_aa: CASSVDAANTEAFF

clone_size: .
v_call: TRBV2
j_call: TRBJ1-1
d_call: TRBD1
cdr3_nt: TGTGCCAGCAGGGCAGGACAGGGGAACACTGAAGCTTTCTTT
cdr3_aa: CASRAGQGNTEAFF

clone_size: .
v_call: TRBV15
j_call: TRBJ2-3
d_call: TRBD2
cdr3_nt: TGTGCCACCAGCAGAGCGGGAGGTTTCGCAGATACGCAGTATTTT
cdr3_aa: CATSRAGGFADTQYF

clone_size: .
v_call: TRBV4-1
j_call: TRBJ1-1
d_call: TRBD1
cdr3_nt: TGCGCCAGCAGCCAACTCCGACAGGGTGAGAACACTGAAGCTTTCTTT
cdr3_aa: CASSQLRQGENTEAFF

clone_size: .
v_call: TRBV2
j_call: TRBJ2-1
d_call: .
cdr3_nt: TGTGCCAGCAGTGAAGTTGGACGGGGAACGGGTGAGCAGTTCTTC
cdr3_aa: CASSEVGRGTGEQFF

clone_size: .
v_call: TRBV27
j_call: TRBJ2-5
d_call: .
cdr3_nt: TGTGCCAGCAGTCCCCCCCGGGGAGAGACCCAGTACTTC
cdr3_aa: CASSPPRGETQYF

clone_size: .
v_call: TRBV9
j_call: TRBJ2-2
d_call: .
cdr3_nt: TGTGCCAGCAGCGTCCCACAAAGGGAGCGGCTGAACACCGGGGAGCTGTTTTTT
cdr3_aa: CASSVPQRERLNTGELFF

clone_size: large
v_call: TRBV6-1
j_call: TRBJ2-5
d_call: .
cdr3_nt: TGTGCCAGCAGCCCGTGGGTTTCGGAGACCCAGTACTTC
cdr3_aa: CASSPWVSETQYF

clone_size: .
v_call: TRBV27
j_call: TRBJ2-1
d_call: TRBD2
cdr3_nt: TGTGCCAGCAGTTCCCCCCTGGGACTAGCGGCCTACAATGAGCAGTTCTTC
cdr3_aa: CASSSPLGLAAYNEQFF

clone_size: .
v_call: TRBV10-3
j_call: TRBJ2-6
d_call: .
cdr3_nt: TGTGCCATCTCTTCCCTGACAGGTCGCAGCTCTGGGGCCAACGTCCTGACTTTC
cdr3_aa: CAISSLTGRSSGANVLTF

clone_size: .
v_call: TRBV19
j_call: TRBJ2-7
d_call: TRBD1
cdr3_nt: TGTGCCAGTAGTATCGGCCGACAGGGGGCAGCCGTCGAGCAGTACTTC
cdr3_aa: CASSIGRQGAAVEQYF

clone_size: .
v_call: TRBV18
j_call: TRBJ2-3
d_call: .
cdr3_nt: TGTGCCAGCTCACAGACGGGACCGTCCACAGATACGCAGTATTTT
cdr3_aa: CASSQTGPSTDTQYF